Listed here are 21 T cell receptor beta chains from one sample, sequenced in a study of vaccination and CD4 T cells after COVID-19. Antigens of these TCRs are unknown. As to time point: late sampling 161 to 241 days after vaccination in a few convalescent patients. Treatment specified: roughly 10-day PBMC culture with coronavirus spike peptide pools or control peptides (ViraFEST assay). Cultured CD4+ T cell DNA underwent sequencing with the Oncomine TCR Beta short-read assay. TCRdb used MiXCR to reprocess the PCR reads, holding one entry per CDR3 protein. In the table there are 20,000 to 25,000 distinct CDR3 sequences, about two fifths of which are singletons. The specimen was CD4+ T cells from blood, cultured in vitro, collected about 7 months after SARS-CoV-2 vaccination. Receptors originate from a human donor who had recovered from COVID-19.

This clonotype came up a few times. The genes are TRBV2 and TRBJ2-7, with 7 bases lining up with TRBD2. Germline lookup yields CDR1 SNHLY and CDR2 FYNNEI. J lost 6 bases, V lost 7 bases, and 9 bases had no gene match. This CDR3 has 13 residues. CDR3 sequence reads: CASTMTSGVEQYF. In nucleotides, the CDR3 is TGTGCCAGCACGATGACCAGCGGGGTCGAGCAGTACTTC.

This clonotype was detected only a few times. This chain uses TRBV15 with TRBJ1-5; D gene ambiguous. The germline CDR1 and CDR2 sequences are LNHNV and YYDKDF (reference sequence). V was trimmed by 0 bases and J by 0 bases, leaving 24 bases between them. The CDR3 is 21 residues long. CDR3 nucleotide sequence: TGTGCCACCAGCAGAGACCTCCTTACATGGAGCCAAGGTTATAGCAATCAGCCCCAGCATTTT. This translates into CATSRDLLTWSQGYSNQPQHF.

This clonotype was found a few times. Germline is not matched at one junction end, which may reflect a read error. V is TRBV7-6 and J is TRBJ2-5; D is uncertain. This CDR3 comprises 13 residues. Germline V gene sequence: CDR1 SGHVS, CDR2 FNYEAQ. The CDR3 region is CASSLGWQETQYF. CDR3 DNA sequence: TGTGCTAGCAGCTTAGGTTGGCAAGAGACCCAGTACTTC.

This clonotype occurred a few times. This chain connects TRBV6-1 to TRBJ1-5; D ambiguous. Trimming stripped 6 bases from V and 3 bases from J, with 9 bases between. Germline V CDR1 and CDR2: MNHNS, SASEGT. The CDR3 totals 13 residues. The CDR3: CASRGEANQPQHF. CDR3 sequence (DNA): TGTGCCAGCAGGGGAGAGGCCAATCAGCCCCAGCATTTT.

This chain joins TRBV10-1 and TRBJ2-5; perhaps D is TRBD1 or TRBD2 (5 bases each). V was pared by 10 bases and J by 2 bases, with 26 bases between. There are 17 residues in the CDR3. Germline V gives CDR1 WNHNN, CDR2 SYGVQD (reference sequence). Here the CDR3 DNA reads TGCGCCATGCTCACCCACCGGGACCGATTTTGGCAAGAGACCCAGTACTTC. It codes for CAMLTHRDRFWQETQYF.

About this clonotype: An end of the junction differs from the germline gene, which may be a read error. The chain carries TRBV7-2 and TRBJ2-7, with TRBD2 matching over 9 bases. From germline, CDR1 is SGHTA and CDR2 FQGNSA. This CDR3 region has 16 residues. The DNA for the CDR3 is TGTGCCAGCAGCTTCTCCGGAGCGGGAGGCTCCCACGAGCAGTACTTC. The encoded protein is CASSFSGAGGSHEQYF.

This clonotype has more than one count but fewer than ten. The chain couples TRBV24-1 to TRBJ1-5; D is unresolved. The CDR3 totals 12 residues. CDR1 and CDR2 (germline): KGHDR, SFDVKD. V lost 3 bases, J lost 7 bases, and 6 bases lay in between. CDR3 DNA: TGTGCCACCAGTGATAGCGCACAGCCCCAGCATTTT. Translating it yields CATSDSAQPQHF.

This chain connects TRBV20-1 to TRBJ2-7; unclear D gene. Germline CDR1 and CDR2: DFQATT and SNEGSKA (reference sequence). The V gene lost 6 bases and the J gene lost 5 bases, with 14 bases spanning the gap. The CDR3 contains 12 residues. Here the CDR3 reads CSAEQLRDEQYF. The CDR3 DNA reads TGCAGTGCCGAACAGCTTAGGGACGAGCAGTACTTC.

Details on this clonotype: Germline is not matched at one junction end, which may reflect a read error. J is TRBJ2-6 and V is TRBV6-1; no reliable D call. The germline V gene encodes CDR1 MNHNS and CDR2 SASEGT. This CDR3 spans 14 amino acids. The CDR3 nucleotides are TGTACCAGCACAGTAGAATGGGGGGCCAACGTCCTGACTTTC. It translates to CTSTVEWGANVLTF.

This clonotype turned up a few times. The chain uses TRBV7-8 and TRBJ1-2; tentative D call: TRBD1 (6 bases). Trimming took off 2 bases at V and 8 bases at J, with 15 bases between the two ends. CDR1 SGHVS and CDR2 FQNEAQ come from the germline V gene. The CDR3 is 14 residues long. Here the CDR3 DNA reads TGTGCCAGCAGCTTAATTTCAGGGGCCATGGGCTACACCTTC. Translation gives CASSLISGAMGYTF.

V usage is TRBV7-2 and J usage is TRBJ2-3; 7 bases line up with TRBD2. The V segment lost 3 bases and the J segment 2 bases; nucleotides outside the gene matches: 23. This CDR3 is built from 21 residues. The germline V gene encodes CDR1 SGHTA and CDR2 FQGNSA. The CDR3 nucleotides are TGTGCCAGCAGCTTCCCTATCGTTTATCAGCGGGGCGGAAGAAACACAGATACGCAGTATTTT. Amino acids: CASSFPIVYQRGGRNTDTQYF.

This clonotype was recorded a few times. The chain uses TRBV6-1 and TRBJ1-5, with D possibly TRBD1 on 6 matching bases. Germline V gene lookup returns CDR1 MNHNS and CDR2 SASEGT. The CDR3 is 15 amino acids. V was cut by 0 bases and J by 9 bases, with 15 bases left in between. Here the CDR3 reads CASSEAQGRSGPQHF. CDR3 in DNA: TGTGCCAGCAGTGAAGCCCAGGGGAGGTCCGGGCCCCAGCATTTT.

This chain connects TRBV28 to TRBJ1-2; 8 bases align to TRBD1. In germline, CDR1 is MDHEN, CDR2 SYDVKM. The trim removed 4 bases at V and 8 bases at J, leaving 12 bases unmatched. The CDR3 contains 15 residues. The DNA for the CDR3 is TGTGCCAGCAGTTCGGAACCGGGACAGGTCGCGGGCTACACCTTC. It is translated as CASSSEPGQVAGYTF.

The chain is built from TRBV9 and TRBJ2-5, with TRBD1 matching over 10 bases. The CDR3 is 14 residues long. The germline gives CDR1 SGDLS, CDR2 YYNGEE. After removal of 1 base from V and 5 bases from J, the junction contained 2 bases not matched to a gene. Here the CDR3 reads CASSVTGQGETQYF. CDR3 in DNA: TGTGCCAGCAGCGTAACGGGACAGGGGGAGACCCAGTACTTC.

This chain links TRBV20-1 with TRBJ1-2, with D hard to call. The CDR3 is made up of 11 amino acids. Trimming removed 6 bases from V and 1 base from J, with 6 bases in between. Germline V CDR1 and CDR2: DFQATT, SNEGSKA (reference sequence). CDR3 DNA sequence: TGCAGTGCCTTTGATAACTATGGCTACACCTTC. Protein product: CSAFDNYGYTF.

This clonotype was seen more than once but under ten times. This chain links TRBV6-1 with TRBJ1-5; D is undetermined. The CDR3 totals 14 residues. The germline V and J ends were trimmed by 1 base and 6 bases, with 10 bases remaining between them. CDR1 is MNHNS and CDR2 is SASEGT in the germline V gene. DNA of the CDR3: TGTGCCAGCAGTGAAGTAAATCTAGCTCAGCCCCAGCATTTT. Translated, it gives CASSEVNLAQPQHF.

This chain links TRBV6-2 or TRBV6-3 with TRBJ1-1; no reliable D call. Germline-derived CDR1 and CDR2 are MNHEY and SVGEGT. The CDR3 is 14 residues long. V was trimmed by 6 bases and J by 0 bases, leaving 11 bases between them. The CDR3 DNA is TGTGCCAGCAGCAAACAAGTATTGAACACTGAAGCTTTCTTT. Its protein product is CASSKQVLNTEAFF.

The chain combines TRBV10-3 with TRBJ2-3; D is perhaps TRBD2 (5 bases). Deletions cut 0 bases from V and 0 bases from J, with 7 bases between. The CDR3 spans 15 residues. Germline V gene sequence: CDR1 ENHRY, CDR2 SYGVKD. The CDR3 loop is CAISESRTSTDTQYF. The CDR3 region has the DNA TGTGCCATCAGTGAGTCACGGACTAGCACAGATACGCAGTATTTT.

The CDR3: CASSLGQAVMNTEAFF. The CDR3 DNA is TGCGCCAGCAGCTTGGGACAGGCCGTTATGAACACTGAAGCTTTCTTT. The rearrangement joins TRBV5-1 to TRBJ1-1, with D maybe TRBD1 (6 bases). Trimming pared 0 bases from V and 0 bases from J, leaving 12 bases between. Germline CDR1 and CDR2: SGHRS and YFSETQ. CDR3 size: 16 residues.

J is TRBJ2-5 and V is TRBV7-6; 9 positions agree with TRBD2. The CDR3 length is 18 residues. Germline V gives CDR1 SGHVS, CDR2 FNYEAQ. V dropped 5 bases and J dropped 5; count of bases not matched to a gene: 18. The CDR3 protein is CASSPKGGASGTLETQYF. CDR3 in DNA: TGTGCCAGCAGCCCAAAGGGTGGGGCTAGCGGGACTTTGGAGACCCAGTACTTC.

J is TRBJ1-5 and V is TRBV7-2; no definite D call. Trimming left V 1 base short and J 2 bases short, with 3 bases between. In germline, CDR1 is SGHTA, CDR2 FQGNSA. The CDR3 loop spans 13 amino acids. The CDR3 DNA follows: TGTGCCAGCAGCTTAGACCGCAATCAGCCCCAGCATTTT. Its translation: CASSLDRNQPQHF.